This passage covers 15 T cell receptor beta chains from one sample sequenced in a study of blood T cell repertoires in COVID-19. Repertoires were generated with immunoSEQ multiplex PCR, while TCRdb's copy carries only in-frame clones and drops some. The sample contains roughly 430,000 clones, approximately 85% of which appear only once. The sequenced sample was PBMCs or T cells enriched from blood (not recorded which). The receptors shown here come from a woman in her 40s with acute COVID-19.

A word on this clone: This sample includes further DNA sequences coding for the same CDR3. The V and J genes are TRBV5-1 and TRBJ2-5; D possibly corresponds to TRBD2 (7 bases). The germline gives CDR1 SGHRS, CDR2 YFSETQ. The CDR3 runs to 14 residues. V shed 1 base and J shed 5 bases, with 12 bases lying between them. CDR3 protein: CASSLSGGRETQYF. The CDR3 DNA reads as TGCGCCAGCAGCTTGTCGGGGGGCAGGGAGACCCAGTACTTC. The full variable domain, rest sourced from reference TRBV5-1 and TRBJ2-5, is KAGVTQTPRYLIKTRGQQVTLSCSPISGHRSVSWYQQTPGQGLQFLFEYFSETQRNKGNFPGRFSGRQFSNSRSEMNVSTLELGDSALYLCASSLSGGRETQYFGPGTRLLVL.

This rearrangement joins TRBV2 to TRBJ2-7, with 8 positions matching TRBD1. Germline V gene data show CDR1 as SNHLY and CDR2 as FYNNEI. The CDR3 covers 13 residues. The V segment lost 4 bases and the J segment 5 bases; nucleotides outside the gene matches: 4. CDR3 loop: CASSGQGTHEQYF. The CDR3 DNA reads TGTGCCAGCAGTGGACAGGGGACCCACGAGCAGTACTTC. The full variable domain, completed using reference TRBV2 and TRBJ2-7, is EPEVTQTPSHQVTQMGQEVILRCVPISNHLYFYWYRQILGQKVEFLVSFYNNEISEKSEIFDDQFSVERPDGSNFTLKIRSTKLEDSAMYFCASSGQGTHEQYFGPGTRLTVT.

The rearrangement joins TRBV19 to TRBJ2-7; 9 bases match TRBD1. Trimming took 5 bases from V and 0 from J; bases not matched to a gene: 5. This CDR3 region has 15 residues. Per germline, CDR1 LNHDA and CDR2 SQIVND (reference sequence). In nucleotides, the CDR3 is TGTGCCAGTAGTTCCGGACAGGGGAACTCCTACGAGCAGTACTTC. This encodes CASSSGQGNSYEQYF.

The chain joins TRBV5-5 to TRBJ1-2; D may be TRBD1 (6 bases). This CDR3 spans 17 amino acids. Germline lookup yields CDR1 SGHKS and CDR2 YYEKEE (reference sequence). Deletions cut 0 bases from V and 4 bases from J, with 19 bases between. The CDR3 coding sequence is TGTGCCAGCAGCTTGGAACTAGTGGGGGCAGCAGGCTATGGCTACACCTTC. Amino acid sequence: CASSLELVGAAGYGYTF.

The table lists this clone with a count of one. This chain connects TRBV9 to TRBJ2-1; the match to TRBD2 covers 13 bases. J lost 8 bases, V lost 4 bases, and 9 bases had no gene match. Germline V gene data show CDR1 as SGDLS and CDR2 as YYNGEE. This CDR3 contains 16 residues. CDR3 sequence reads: CASSRPGLAGIYEQFF. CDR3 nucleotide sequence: TGTGCCAGCAGCCGACCGGGACTAGCGGGGATCTATGAGCAGTTCTTC.

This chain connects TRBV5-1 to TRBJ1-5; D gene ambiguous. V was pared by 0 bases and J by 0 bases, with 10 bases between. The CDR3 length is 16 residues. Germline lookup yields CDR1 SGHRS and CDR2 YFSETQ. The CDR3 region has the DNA TGCGCCAGCAGCTTGGGAGGGTCTTATAGCAATCAGCCCCAGCATTTT. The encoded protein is CASSLGGSYSNQPQHF.

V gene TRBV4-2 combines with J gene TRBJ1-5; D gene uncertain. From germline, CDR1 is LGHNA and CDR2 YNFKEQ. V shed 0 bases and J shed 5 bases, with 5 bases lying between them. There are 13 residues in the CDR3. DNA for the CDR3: TGTGCCAGCAGCCAAGAGACTTATCAGCCCCAGCATTTT. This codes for CASSQETYQPQHF.

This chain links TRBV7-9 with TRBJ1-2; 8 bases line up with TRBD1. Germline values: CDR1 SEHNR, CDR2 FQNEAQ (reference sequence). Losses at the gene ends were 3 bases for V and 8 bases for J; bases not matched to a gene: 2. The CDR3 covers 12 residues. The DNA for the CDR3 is TGTGCCAGCAGCTTGGACAGGGCGGGCTACACCTTC. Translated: CASSLDRAGYTF.

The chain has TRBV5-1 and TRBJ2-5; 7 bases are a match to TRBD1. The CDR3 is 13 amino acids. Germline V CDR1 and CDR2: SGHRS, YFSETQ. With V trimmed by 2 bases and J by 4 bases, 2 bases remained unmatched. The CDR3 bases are TGCGCCAGCAGCTTTCGGGACAGAGAGACCCAGTACTTC. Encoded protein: CASSFRDRETQYF.

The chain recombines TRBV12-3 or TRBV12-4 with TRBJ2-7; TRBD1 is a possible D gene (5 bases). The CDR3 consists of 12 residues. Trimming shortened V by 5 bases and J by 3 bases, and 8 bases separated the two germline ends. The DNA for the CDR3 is TGTGCCAGCAGTCTGGACATCTACGAGCAGTACTTC. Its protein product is CASSLDIYEQYF.

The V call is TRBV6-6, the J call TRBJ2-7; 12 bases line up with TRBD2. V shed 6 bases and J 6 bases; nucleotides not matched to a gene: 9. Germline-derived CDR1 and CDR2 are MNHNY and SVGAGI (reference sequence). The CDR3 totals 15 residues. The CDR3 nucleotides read TGTGCCAGCAGGACCCTAGCGGGGGGGCAGATCGAGCAGTACTTC. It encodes CASRTLAGGQIEQYF.

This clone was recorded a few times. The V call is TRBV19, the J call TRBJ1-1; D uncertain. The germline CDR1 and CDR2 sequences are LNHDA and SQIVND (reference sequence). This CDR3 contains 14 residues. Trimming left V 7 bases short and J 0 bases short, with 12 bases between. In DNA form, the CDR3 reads TGTGCCAGTAACAAACAGAACATGAACACTGAAGCTTTCTTT. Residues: CASNKQNMNTEAFF.

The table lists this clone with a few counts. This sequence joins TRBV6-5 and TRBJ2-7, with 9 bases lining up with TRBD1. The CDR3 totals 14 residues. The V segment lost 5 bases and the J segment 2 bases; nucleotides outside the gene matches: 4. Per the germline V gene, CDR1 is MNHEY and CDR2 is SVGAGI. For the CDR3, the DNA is TGTGCCAGCAGTAAGGACAGGGGACCCTACGAGCAGTACTTC. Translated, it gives CASSKDRGPYEQYF.

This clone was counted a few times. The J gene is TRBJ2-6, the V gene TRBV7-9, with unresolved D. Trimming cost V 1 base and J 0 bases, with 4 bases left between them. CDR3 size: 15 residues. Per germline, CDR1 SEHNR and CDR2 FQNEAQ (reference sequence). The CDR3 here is CASSLVHSGANVLTF. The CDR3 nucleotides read TGTGCCAGCAGCTTAGTCCACTCTGGGGCCAACGTCCTGACTTTC.

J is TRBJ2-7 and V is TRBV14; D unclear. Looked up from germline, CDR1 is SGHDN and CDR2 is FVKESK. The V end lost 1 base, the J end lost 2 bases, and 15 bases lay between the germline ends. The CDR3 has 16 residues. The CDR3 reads CASSQGIMSFTYEQYF. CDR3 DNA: TGTGCCAGCAGCCAAGGCATCATGAGCTTTACCTACGAGCAGTACTTC.